This T cell receptor beta chain comes out of a study of T cell repertoires in cytomegalovirus infection. As for the study in general: Public TCR beta signatures marked donors with CMV infection and the matching HLA.

Study results and limitations: The ex vivo response was dominated by HLA-C-restricted CMV-specific TCR beta clonotypes. Adding up the frequency of public TCR beta families identified people who carried CMV plus the relevant HLA.

In its sample, this clonotype was seen a few times. The antigen is undetermined. In TCRdb, the reads were re-called with MiXCR into one record per CDR3 protein. The sample gives 400,000 to 550,000 distinct CDR3 sequences, over 9% of which show up once; more than 8.5% is in the top ten. V was clipped by 5 bases and J by 7 bases; unmatched bases: 10. CDR3 length equals 14 residues. CDR1 is SGHTA, CDR2 FQGTGA, per germline. This chain joins TRBV7-3 and TRBJ2-7; the match to TRBD2 covers 8 bases. This receptor was taken from a human donor in good health (CMV status not recorded). Some clones in this sample may be carry-over from other donors' samples. Sequenced: PBMCs. The CDR3 nucleotides read TGTGCCAGCAGCCCGGGACTAGGGCCGGAGGAGCAGTACTTC. Translating gives CASSPGLGPEEQYF.